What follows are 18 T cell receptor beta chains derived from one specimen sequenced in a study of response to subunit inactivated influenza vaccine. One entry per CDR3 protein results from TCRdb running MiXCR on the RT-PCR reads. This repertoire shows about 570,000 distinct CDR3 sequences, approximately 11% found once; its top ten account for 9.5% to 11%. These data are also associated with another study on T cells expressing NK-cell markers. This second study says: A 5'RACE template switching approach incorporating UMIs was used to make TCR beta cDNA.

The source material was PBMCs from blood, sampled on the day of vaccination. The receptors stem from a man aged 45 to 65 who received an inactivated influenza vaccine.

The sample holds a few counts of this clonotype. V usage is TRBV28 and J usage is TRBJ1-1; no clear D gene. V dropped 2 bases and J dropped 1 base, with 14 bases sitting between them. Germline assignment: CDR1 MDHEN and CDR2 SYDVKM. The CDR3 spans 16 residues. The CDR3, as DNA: TGTGCCAGCAGTTTAAGGTCCAGGCGGTGGAACACTGAAGCTTTCTTT. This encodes CASSLRSRRWNTEAFF.

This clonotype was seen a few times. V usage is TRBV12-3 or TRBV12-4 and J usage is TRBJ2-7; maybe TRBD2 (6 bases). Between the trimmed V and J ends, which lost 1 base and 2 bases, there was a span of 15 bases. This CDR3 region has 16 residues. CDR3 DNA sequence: TGTGCCAGCAGTTTAGTAGGACTAACACGAACCTACGAGCAGTACTTC. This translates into CASSLVGLTRTYEQYF.

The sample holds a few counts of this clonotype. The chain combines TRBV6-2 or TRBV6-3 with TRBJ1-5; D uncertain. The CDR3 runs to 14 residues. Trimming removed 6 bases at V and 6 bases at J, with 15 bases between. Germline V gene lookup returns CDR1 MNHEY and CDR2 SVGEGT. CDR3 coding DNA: TGTGCCAGCAGCCAGGATGCGGTGGTTCAGCCCCAGCATTTT. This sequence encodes CASSQDAVVQPQHF.

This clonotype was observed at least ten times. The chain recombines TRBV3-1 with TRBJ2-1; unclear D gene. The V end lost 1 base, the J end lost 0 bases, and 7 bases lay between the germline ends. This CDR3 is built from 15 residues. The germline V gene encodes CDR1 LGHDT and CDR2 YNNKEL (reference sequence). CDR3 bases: TGTGCCAGCAGCCAAGGGAGAAGCTCCTACAATGAGCAGTTCTTC. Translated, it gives CASSQGRSSYNEQFF.

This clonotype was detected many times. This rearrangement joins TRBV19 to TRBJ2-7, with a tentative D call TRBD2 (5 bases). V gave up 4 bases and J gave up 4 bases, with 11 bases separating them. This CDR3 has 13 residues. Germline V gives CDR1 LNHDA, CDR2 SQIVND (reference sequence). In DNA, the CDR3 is TGTGCCAGTAGTAAGGACTTTTTTTACGAGCAGTACTTC. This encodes CASSKDFFYEQYF.

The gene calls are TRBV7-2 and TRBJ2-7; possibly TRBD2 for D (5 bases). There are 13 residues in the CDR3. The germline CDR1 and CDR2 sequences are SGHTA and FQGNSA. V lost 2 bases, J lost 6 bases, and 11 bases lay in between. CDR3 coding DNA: TGTGCCAGCAGCTTAACACGGGGTCGCGAGCAGTACTTC. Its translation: CASSLTRGREQYF. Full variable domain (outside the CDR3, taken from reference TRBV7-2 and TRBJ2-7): GAGVSQSPSNKVTEKGKDVELRCDPISGHTALYWYRQSLGQGLEFLIYFQGNSAPDKSGLPSDRFSAERTGGSVSTLTIQRTQQEDSAVYLCASSLTRGREQYFGPGTRLTVT.

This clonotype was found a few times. The CDR3 coding sequence is TGTGCCAGCAGCCTAGGACTAGCGGGAGTTCATGAGCAGTTCTTC. It specifies CASSLGLAGVHEQFF. The chain joins TRBV3-1 to TRBJ2-1; 13 bases are shared with TRBD2. The J segment lost 8 bases and the V segment lost 4 bases, leaving 5 bases of the junction unmatched. This CDR3 comprises 15 residues. Germline V lookup: CDR1 LGHDT, CDR2 YNNKEL (reference sequence).

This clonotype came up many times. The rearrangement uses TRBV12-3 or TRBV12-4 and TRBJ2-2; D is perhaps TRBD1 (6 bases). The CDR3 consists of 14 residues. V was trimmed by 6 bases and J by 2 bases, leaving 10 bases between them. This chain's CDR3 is CASSPDRNTGELFF. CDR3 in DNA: TGTGCCAGCAGCCCGGACAGAAACACCGGGGAGCTGTTTTTT.

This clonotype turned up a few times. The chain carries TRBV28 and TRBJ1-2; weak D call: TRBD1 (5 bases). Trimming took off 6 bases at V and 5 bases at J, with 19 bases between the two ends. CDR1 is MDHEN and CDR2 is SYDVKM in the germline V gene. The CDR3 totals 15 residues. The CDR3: CASRKTGTRGYGYTF. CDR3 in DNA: TGTGCCAGCAGGAAGACCGGGACCAGAGGGTATGGCTACACCTTC.

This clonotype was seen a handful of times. CDR3 DNA sequence: TGTGCCAGCAGCTTAGCGAGTAGAATCTACGAGCAGTACTTC. It yields the protein CASSLASRIYEQYF. V usage is TRBV7-9 and J usage is TRBJ2-7; D not resolved. Trimming removed 0 bases at V and 3 bases at J, with 9 bases between. This CDR3 has 14 residues. CDR1 and CDR2 from the germline V gene are SEHNR and FQNEAQ (reference sequence).

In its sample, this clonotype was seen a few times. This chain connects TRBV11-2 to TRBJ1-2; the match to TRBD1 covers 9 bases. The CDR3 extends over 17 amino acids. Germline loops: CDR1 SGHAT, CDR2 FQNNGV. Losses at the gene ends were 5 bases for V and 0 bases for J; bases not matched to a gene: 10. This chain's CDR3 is CASSLGTGRGPNYGYTF. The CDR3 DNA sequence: TGTGCCAGCAGCCTTGGGACAGGGCGTGGTCCTAACTATGGCTACACCTTC.

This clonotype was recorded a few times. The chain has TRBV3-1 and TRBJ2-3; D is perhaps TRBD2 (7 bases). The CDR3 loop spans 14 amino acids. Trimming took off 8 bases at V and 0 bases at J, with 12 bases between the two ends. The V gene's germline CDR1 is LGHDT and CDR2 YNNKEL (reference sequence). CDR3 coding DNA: TGTGCCAGCGGGAGGGGGACTAGCACAGATACGCAGTATTTT. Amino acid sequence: CASGRGTSTDTQYF.

CDR3 nucleotide sequence: TGCGCCAGCAGCCGCGGACAGGGTAATGAAAAACTGTTTTTT. It encodes CASSRGQGNEKLFF. V is TRBV5-1 and J is TRBJ1-4; TRBD1 matches at 8 bases. The germline gives CDR1 SGHRS, CDR2 YFSETQ. CDR3 size: 14 residues. Trimming cost V 4 bases and J 4 bases; bases outside gene matches: 3.

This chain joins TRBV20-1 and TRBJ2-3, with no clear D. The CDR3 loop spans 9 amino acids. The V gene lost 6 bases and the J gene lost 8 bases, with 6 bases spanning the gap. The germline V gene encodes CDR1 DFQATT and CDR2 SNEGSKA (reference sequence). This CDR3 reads CSAGATQYF. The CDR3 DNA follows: TGCAGTGCCGGAGCTACGCAGTATTTT.

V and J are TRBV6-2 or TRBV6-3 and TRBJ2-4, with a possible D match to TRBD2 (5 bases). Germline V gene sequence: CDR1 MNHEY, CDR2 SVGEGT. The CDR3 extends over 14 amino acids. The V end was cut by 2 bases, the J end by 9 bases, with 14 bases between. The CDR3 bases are TGTGCCAGCAGTTACATCGGGGTAGGCTCCATTCAGTACTTC. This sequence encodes CASSYIGVGSIQYF.

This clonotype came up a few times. CDR3 region: CASSLGRGIGYNEQFF. CDR3 in DNA: TGTGCCAGCAGTTTGGGCAGGGGGATAGGCTACAATGAGCAGTTCTTC. V usage is TRBV12-3 or TRBV12-4 and J usage is TRBJ2-1, with 7 bases aligning to TRBD1. CDR3 length: 16 amino acids. The V gene end was trimmed by 3 bases and the J gene end by 3 bases; junction bases not matched to a gene: 8.

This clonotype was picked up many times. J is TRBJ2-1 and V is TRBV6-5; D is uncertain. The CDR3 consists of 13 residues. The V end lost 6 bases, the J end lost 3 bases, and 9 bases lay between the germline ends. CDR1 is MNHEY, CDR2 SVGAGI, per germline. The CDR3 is CASSYSGYNEQFF. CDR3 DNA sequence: TGTGCCAGCAGCTATTCGGGCTACAATGAGCAGTTCTTC.

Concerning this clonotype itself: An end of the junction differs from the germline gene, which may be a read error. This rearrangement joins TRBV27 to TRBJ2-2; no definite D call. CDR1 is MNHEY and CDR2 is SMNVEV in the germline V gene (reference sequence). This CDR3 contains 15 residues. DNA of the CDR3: TGTTCCAGCAGCCCCCGGGTCACGTACACCGGGGAGCTGTTTTTT. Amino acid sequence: CSSSPRVTYTGELFF.